This T cell receptor beta chain was retrieved from a study of cytomegalovirus exposure and HLA in healthy donors. Study background: Researchers previously reported finding 100 million or so unique TCR beta sequences from around 200 million T cells.

In the PCR, 60 Vbeta and 13 Jbeta primers were used. TCRdb keeps only in-frame clones here, not all; method: immunoSEQ multiplex PCR. The sample has tens of thousands of clones, 79% seen once. This clone is medium-sized by share. CDR3 length equals 12 residues. V was cut by 4 bases and J by 7 bases, with 8 bases left in between. Germline assignment: CDR1 LNHDA and CDR2 SQIVND (reference sequence). The sequencing input was PBMCs. V gene TRBV19 combines with J gene TRBJ2-1; D is uncertain. This clonotype originated in a man in his thirties or forties in good health and CMV-seronegative. CDR3 sequence (DNA): TGTGCCAGTAGTACCCGGTTAAATGAGCAGTTCTTC. This sequence encodes CASSTRLNEQFF.